The 7 T cell receptor beta chains reported below all come from one sample, sequenced in a study of T cells in Graves' hyperthyroidism and ophthalmopathy. Amplification of TCR beta CDR3 regions was performed using RNA transcripts as template. RT-PCR in the first round (using the HTBI primer set) targeted the TCR CDR3. A single record per CDR3 protein comes from TCRdb applying MiXCR to the multiplex PCR reads. The table shows under 550,000 distinct CDR3 sequences, with about 13% occurring only once. Material: blood. These receptors originate from a woman aged 18-30 years with Graves' hyperthyroidism.

The chain recombines TRBV7-9 with TRBJ2-1, with TRBD1 matching over 10 bases. Germline trimming cut 1 base from V and 9 bases from J; bases unmatched to any gene: 6. This CDR3 region has 15 residues. Germline lookup yields CDR1 SEHNR and CDR2 FQNEAQ (reference sequence). As DNA, the CDR3 is TGTGCCAGCAGCTTAGGGGACAGGGGCGATCTTGAGCAGTTCTTC. Translating gives CASSLGDRGDLEQFF. Filled out from reference TRBV7-9 and TRBJ2-1, the complete variable domain reads DTGVSQNPRHKITKRGQNVTFRCDPISEHNRLYWYRQTLGQGPEFLTYFQNEAQLEKSRLLSDRFSAERPKGSFSTLEIQRTEQGDSAMYLCASSLGDRGDLEQFFGPGTRLTVL.

This clonotype was detected ten times or more. The rearrangement uses TRBV18 and TRBJ2-7; D not certain. Germline lookup yields CDR1 KGHSH and CDR2 LQKENI. The CDR3 runs 12 residues. The V end lost 3 bases, the J end lost 5 bases, and 8 bases lay between the germline ends. The CDR3 DNA follows: TGTGCCAGCTCACCGCGGTCTAACGAGCAGTACTTC. This sequence encodes CASSPRSNEQYF.

A few counts support this clonotype. The chain is built from TRBV4-1 and TRBJ2-7; D call uncertain. Trimming removed 0 bases from V and 2 bases from J, with 14 bases in between. This CDR3 has 16 amino acids. In germline, CDR1 is MGHRA, CDR2 YSYEKL. CDR3 in DNA: TGCGCCAGCAGCCAAGATACAGCTACTGCGGCCTACGAGCAGTACTTC. Translating it yields CASSQDTATAAYEQYF.

This clonotype was picked up a small number of times. The chain carries TRBV2 and TRBJ1-5, with unresolved D. The length of the CDR3 is 15 residues. The germline V gene encodes CDR1 SNHLY and CDR2 FYNNEI. V was cut by 4 bases and J by 3 bases, with 13 bases left in between. The DNA for the CDR3 is TGTGCCAGCAGTGTGGATGGACTGAACAATCAGCCCCAGCATTTT. Its protein product is CASSVDGLNNQPQHF.

This clonotype was counted ten times or more. The gene calls are TRBV20-1 and TRBJ1-5; D remains unclear. This CDR3 has 14 residues. V was shortened by 3 bases and J by 0 bases, with 9 bases between the two germline ends. Germline values: CDR1 DFQATT, CDR2 SNEGSKA (reference sequence). The CDR3 sequence: CSARRRYSNQPQHF. Written as DNA, the CDR3 is TGCAGTGCTAGGCGACGATATAGCAATCAGCCCCAGCATTTT.

This clonotype was recorded at least ten times. The J gene is TRBJ1-1, the V gene TRBV11-2; tentatively, D is TRBD1 (5 bases). The germline CDR1 and CDR2 sequences are SGHAT and FQNNGV. V lost 0 bases to trimming and J lost 5 bases, with 13 bases between them. The CDR3 runs to 15 residues. The chain's CDR3 is CASSLDPWPGTEAFF. DNA of the CDR3: TGTGCCAGCAGCTTAGACCCCTGGCCAGGGACTGAAGCTTTCTTT.

This clonotype was picked up a small number of times. The chain employs TRBV14 and TRBJ1-1; no firm D call. V was trimmed by 2 bases and J by 1 base, leaving 8 bases between them. The CDR3 is 14 residues long. Germline CDR1 and CDR2: SGHDN and FVKESK. CDR3 in amino acids: CASSQIIPNTEAFF. CDR3 sequence (DNA): TGTGCCAGCAGCCAAATTATCCCGAACACTGAAGCTTTCTTT.